This TCR beta chain was obtained from a study of blood T cells in healthy people across ages. Germline CDR1 is LNHNV and CDR2 is YYDKDF (reference sequence). The CDR3 spans 16 residues. With 0 bases removed from V and 2 bases from J, the gap between germline ends came to 8 bases. This clonotype was counted once. Its antigen is unknown. A single base separates this from a much larger clone, so it may be a read error. Extraction of total RNA produced a minimum of 5 micrograms from each sample. The authors ran a second PCR of about 7 to 11 cycles using a sample-barcoded 5' primer and a J-beta primer mix. TCRdb passed the 5' RACE reads through MiXCR, listing each CDR3 protein once. The sample holds approximately 1,000,000 distinct CDR3 sequences, 40% to 50% seen once. The study's findings and limits: Fewer expanded clones and more diversity marked long-lived versus aged donors. Across the age range, TCR beta diversity per million T cells fell in a roughly linear way. Lack of knowledge of donor CMV status possibly confounded expanded clonotype changes.

The sequenced material came from blood. This sequence joins TRBV15 and TRBJ2-6, with a weak D call TRBD1 (6 bases). The sequence was obtained from a woman aged 55-75 years in good health. CDR3 protein: CATSREGGTGANVLTF. The CDR3 nucleotides are TGTGCCACCAGCAGAGAAGGGGGTACTGGGGCCAACGTCCTGACTTTC.